Listed here are 3 T cell receptor beta chains from one sample, sequenced in a study of blood T cell repertoires in COVID-19. The assay was immunoSEQ multiplex PCR, and TCRdb's table has in-frame clones only and misses some. This sample has roughly 52,000 clones; roughly 80% occur once, and the top ten carry approximately 6%. Sequences were obtained from peripheral blood. These receptors originate from a human donor in a cohort sampled during active or convalescent COVID-19.

The chain has TRBV19 and TRBJ2-1, with a possible D match to TRBD1 (5 bases). Germline lookup yields CDR1 LNHDA and CDR2 SQIVND (reference sequence). Trimming took off 3 bases at V and 1 base at J, with 13 bases between the two ends. The CDR3 is made up of 16 amino acids. The CDR3 protein is CASSMLGPVSYNEQFF. As DNA, the CDR3 is TGTGCCAGTAGTATGTTGGGGCCGGTATCCTACAATGAGCAGTTCTTC.

The gene calls are TRBV10-3 and TRBJ2-7; 8 positions match TRBD1. V lost 9 bases and J lost 0; bases outside the gene matches: 7. CDR1 and CDR2 from the germline V gene are ENHRY and SYGVKD. The CDR3 length is 14 residues. CDR3 protein: CAIMTGDSSYEQYF. Here the CDR3 DNA reads TGTGCCATAATGACAGGGGATAGCTCCTACGAGCAGTACTTC.

This rearrangement joins TRBV3-1 (or the pseudogene TRBV3-2) to TRBJ2-5; 11 nucleotides line up with TRBD2. The CDR3 contains 14 residues. Germline V CDR1 and CDR2: LGHDT, YNNKEL (reference sequence). J was trimmed by 7 bases and V by 10 bases; bases with no gene match: 11. CDR3 DNA: TGTGCCACCGCACCTAGCGGGGGGCGGGGGACCCAGTACTTC. Translating gives CATAPSGGRGTQYF.